Given below is one TCR beta chain in context. Its antigen remains undetermined. It has no much larger one-base neighbor in the sample; base qualities were not kept. Measured from the cysteine to the phenylalanine, the CDR3 is 14 residues long. Only the CDR3 part of the read is kept: 42 bases, read in frame from the first base. CDR1 and CDR2, looked up from the germline V gene, are SGHTA and FQGNSA. V loses 5 bases of germline sequence and J loses 4 bases, and the interval between the two ends is 14 bases. The data originate from a study of OX40 agonist ivuxolimab in advanced cancers. Notes on the research overall: The costimulatory receptor OX40 (CD134) was targeted by ivuxolimab, a fully human IgG2 agonistic monoclonal antibody. Intravenous ivuxolimab was administered to patients every 2 weeks at six dose levels: 0.01, 0.1, 0.3, 1.5, 3 and 10 mg/kg. Among the approximately 50 dose-escalation patients, some 19 had hepatocellular carcinoma, around 15 melanoma, 9 renal cell carcinoma and 9 head and neck cancer. A male proportion of around 80% and a mean age of approximately 55 years, ranging from roughly 23 to 80, were recorded for the dose-escalation cohort. Prior anti-PD-1, anti-PD-L1 or anti-CTLA-4 therapy was permitted, and checkpoint inhibitors had been received by approximately 39% of dose-escalation patients. Partial responses were achieved by three dose-escalation patients, of whom one had hepatocellular carcinoma and two had cutaneous melanoma. The purpose of peripheral TCRbeta sequencing was to test whether ivuxolimab changed TCR sequence diversity and led to clonal T-cell expansion. The monotherapy dose-escalation portion (N of about 49 patients) of the phase I ivuxolimab trial is reported in the paper. Results the study describes overall, beyond this receptor: In the 0.1-3.0 mg/kg groups, partial responders were among the patients with the lowest normalized peripheral clonal expansion, particularly in CD8+ T cells. At doses of 0.1 to 3.0 mg/kg, clonal expansion of both CD4+ and CD8+ blood T cells was observed from baseline to week 6. Low levels of normalized T-cell clonal expansion were also seen in some nonresponding patients. The antigen specificity of the peripheral T cells that underwent clonal expansion was not determined. After ivuxolimab, expanded clones were on average more numerous among CD8+ T cells than among CD4+ T cells.

The trial excluded patients who had a history of autoimmune disease or were on systemic immunosuppression. Peripheral blood for TCR sequencing was collected from all dose cohorts at baseline, on cycle 4 day 1, and on cycle 7 day 1. The samples were drawn from a first-in-human, open-label, multicenter phase I dose-escalation trial of ivuxolimab. Adults with locally advanced or metastatic melanoma, renal cell carcinoma, hepatocellular carcinoma or head and neck squamous cell carcinoma were enrolled in the trial. Before TCR sequencing, CD4+ T cells and CD8+ T cells from peripheral blood were sorted into separate populations. Genomic DNA was extracted from sorted cells for sequencing of the TCRbeta CDR3 region. The immunoSEQ Assay was used for sequencing of TCRbeta CDR3 regions. TCRdb holds this immuneACCESS table with in-frame rearrangements only. Some clones are missing; in checked studies, unresolved V genes explain under half, and the rest has no known cause. The table for this sample lists under 80,000 clones; approximately 82% of them were counted only once. The ten largest clones represent about 5% of the sample.

The receptor was isolated from an adult with an advanced solid tumor such as melanoma, head and neck, liver or kidney cancer. Sample: CD4+ or CD8+ T cells sorted from blood, taken in a trial of the OX40 agonist ivuxolimab. Recombination connected TRBV7-2 to TRBJ2-5; a weak D assignment points to TRBD2 (7 bases agree). The CDR3 has the sequence CASSRQGRGETQYF. The nucleotide sequence is given as TGTGCCAGCAGCCGCCAGGGGAGGGGAGAGACCCAGTACTTC.